This is a list of T cell receptor beta chains from one sample in a study of blood T cell repertoires in COVID-19. The table came from immunoSEQ multiplex PCR; TCRdb's copy has only in-frame clones and leaves some out. The data contain some 26,000 clones, 76% of them singletons. The material sequenced was peripheral blood. The receptors derive from a man aged 65-85 years with acute or convalescent COVID-19. CDR3s include the opening cysteine and the closing phenylalanine or tryptophan. D genes are given only for firm matches. Clone size is not always given. Where it is, it says once, few, many or a class for expanded clones.

clone size,D gene,V gene,J gene,CDR3 DNA,CDR3 protein
-,-,TRBV5-8,TRBJ1-1,TGTGCCAGCAGCTTGGACGGCAGGGAGGGAACTGAAGCTTTCTTT,CASSLDGREGTEAFF
-,TRBD1,TRBV6-2/TRBV6-3,TRBJ1-6,TGTGCCAGCAGTTGGGACAGGGGATATGAGAATTCACCCCTCCACTTT,CASSWDRGYENSPLHF
-,-,TRBV7-2,TRBJ1-5,TGTGCCAGCAGCTTAGGTGGGACACCCGGTTATCAGCCCCAGCATTTT,CASSLGGTPGYQPQHF
few,TRBD1,TRBV7-9,TRBJ1-1,TGTGCCAGCAGCTTACTGGGACAGGTGGGGGATAACACTGAAGCTTTCTTT,CASSLLGQVGDNTEAFF
-,TRBD1,TRBV7-6,TRBJ2-7,TGTGCCAGCAGCGCCACCGGGACAGGGACAAACGAGCAGTACTTC,CASSATGTGTNEQYF
-,TRBD1,TRBV18,TRBJ1-5,TGTGCCAGCTCACCACGACAGGGGGTTAATAGCAATCAGCCCCAGCATTTT,CASSPRQGVNSNQPQHF
-,TRBD1,TRBV6-1,TRBJ2-2,TGTGCCAGCAGTGGAGATAACAGGGGGCGCACCGGGGAGCTGTTTTTT,CASSGDNRGRTGELFF
-,-,TRBV2,TRBJ1-5,TGTGCCAGCAGTGACAGGGGTGGCAATCAGCCCCAGCATTTT,CASSDRGGNQPQHF
few,-,TRBV10-3,TRBJ1-1,TGTGCCATCAGGGGGCTAGGGACTGAAGCTTTCTTT,CAIRGLGTEAFF
-,TRBD1,TRBV19,TRBJ1-1,TGTGCCAGTAGCAACCAGGGACAGGGGGGAGGCACTGAAGCTTTCTTT,CASSNQGQGGGTEAFF
few,TRBD1,TRBV3-1/TRBV3-2,TRBJ1-5,TGTGCCAGCAGCCAAGGGACACAGGGGTTCCAGCCCCAGCATTTT,CASSQGTQGFQPQHF
once,-,TRBV6-5,TRBJ1-4,TGTGCCAGCAGGCCCCCGGGAAAGACTAATGAAAAACTGTTTTTT,CASRPPGKTNEKLFF
-,TRBD1,TRBV25-1,TRBJ1-2,TGTGCCAGTAGACAGGGTATCGTATACACCTTC,CASRQGIVYTF
-,TRBD2,TRBV4-1,TRBJ2-1,TGCGCCAGCAGCCAAACTAGCGGTTACAATGAGCAGTTCTTC,CASSQTSGYNEQFF
-,TRBD2,TRBV30,TRBJ2-7,TGTGCCTGGAGTTGGTCTAGCGGCTCCTACGAGCAGTACTTC,CAWSWSSGSYEQYF
-,-,TRBV3-1/TRBV3-2,TRBJ1-2,TGTGCCAGCAGTCCGACAGAAACGGATGGCTACACCTTC,CASSPTETDGYTF
-,TRBD2,TRBV5-4,TRBJ2-7,TGTGCCAGCAGCTTCGGTAGCGGGAGGGCCTACGAGCAGTACTTC,CASSFGSGRAYEQYF
-,TRBD1,TRBV4-2,TRBJ2-1,TGTGCCAGCAGCCACCGGGACAGGGGGGACAATGAGCAGTTCTTC,CASSHRDRGDNEQFF
once,-,TRBV5-5,TRBJ1-4,TGTGCCAGCAGCTTGGAGTCTGCGGGGAGGAAAAGTGAAAAACTGTTTTTT,CASSLESAGRKSEKLFF
-,-,TRBV12-3/TRBV12-4,TRBJ2-2,TGTGCCAGCAGCCCGGGGGGCCGGGAGCTGTTTTTT,CASSPGGRELFF
few,-,TRBV7-2,TRBJ2-7,TGTGCCAGCAGCTGGCACGGGAGCTCCTACGAGCAGTACTTC,CASSWHGSSYEQYF
-,-,TRBV7-6,TRBJ2-2,TGTGCCAGCAGCCCCGAGGTGGAAAACACCGGGGAGCTGTTTTTT,CASSPEVENTGELFF
few,TRBD1,TRBV5-6,TRBJ1-1,TGTGCCAGCAGAAGGACAGGGGATAATGAAGCTTTCTTT,CASRRTGDNEAFF
-,-,TRBV2,TRBJ1-2,TGTGCCAGCAAGTGGGGCGACCTCTATGGCTACACCTTC,CASKWGDLYGYTF
medium-sized,-,TRBV29-1,TRBJ1-2,TGCAGCGTTAACAGGGATGGCTACACCTTC,CSVNRDGYTF
-,TRBD2,TRBV7-2,TRBJ2-1,TGTGCCAGCAGAGCCGGTCGGGTAGCGGGGGGAACGGGTGAGCAGTTCTTC,CASRAGRVAGGTGEQFF
once,TRBD2,TRBV5-1,TRBJ2-1,TGCGCCAGCAGCTCGGGACTAAACTCCTACAATGAGCAGTTCTTC,CASSSGLNSYNEQFF
-,TRBD2,TRBV18,TRBJ2-3,TGTGCCAGCTCACCCTCGGGACTAGCAAATACGCAGTATTTT,CASSPSGLANTQYF
-,TRBD2,TRBV11-3,TRBJ2-1,TGTGCCAGCAGCATCGGACTAGCGGGGGGGCGTGAGCAGTTCTTC,CASSIGLAGGREQFF
-,-,TRBV19,TRBJ2-5,TGTGCCAGTAGTAAAACAACAGGGACATCCCAAGAGACCCAGTACTTC,CASSKTTGTSQETQYF
many,-,TRBV6-5,TRBJ1-6,TGTGCCAGCAGCATATACCAGGTTAATTCACCCCTCCACTTT,CASSIYQVNSPLHF
-,TRBD2,TRBV5-1,TRBJ2-7,TGCGCCAGCAGCTTGGTTACTAGCGGATACGAGCAGTACTTC,CASSLVTSGYEQYF
-,-,TRBV7-2,TRBJ2-5,TGTGCCAGCAGCTTAGACATGGGTTCAGGGACCCAGTACTTC,CASSLDMGSGTQYF
-,-,TRBV9,TRBJ1-2,TGTGCCAGCGCCAGGGGAACTAACTATGGCTACACCTTC,CASARGTNYGYTF
-,TRBD1,TRBV12-3/TRBV12-4,TRBJ1-2,TGTGCCAGCAGTGTACGGACAGGGGACGGCTACACCTTC,CASSVRTGDGYTF
-,TRBD1,TRBV19,TRBJ2-1,TGTGCCAGTACCATGTCTGGGACAGGGTCTGAGCAGTTCTTC,CASTMSGTGSEQFF
once,-,TRBV9,TRBJ2-3,TGTGCCAGCAGCGTCGGGATAACGAAGAGAATAACAGATACGCAGTATTTT,CASSVGITKRITDTQYF
-,-,TRBV29-1,TRBJ2-6,TGCAGCGTGAAATTCTCAGGATCTGGGGCCAACGTCCTGACTTTC,CSVKFSGSGANVLTF
-,TRBD2,TRBV6-2/TRBV6-3,TRBJ2-3,TGTGCCAGCAGTTACTCGGTGAGCGGGGGAGTGGATACGCAGTATTTT,CASSYSVSGGVDTQYF
-,TRBD2,TRBV7-9,TRBJ2-3,TGTGCCAGCAGCTCCCGAGCCTCTAGCGGGAGTATGGATACGCAGTATTTT,CASSSRASSGSMDTQYF
-,TRBD1,TRBV5-1,TRBJ2-7,TGCGCCAGCAGTTACAGGGGGCTCAATTCTTACGAGCAGTACTTC,CASSYRGLNSYEQYF
-,-,TRBV15,TRBJ1-6,TGTGCCACCAGCAGAGTGGACACAGATTCACCCCTCCACTTT,CATSRVDTDSPLHF
once,-,TRBV19,TRBJ2-3,TGTGCCAGTAGTGTGACACGGGATACGCAGTATTTT,CASSVTRDTQYF
few,-,TRBV28,TRBJ1-2,TGTGCCAGCAGTTTAAGAGGTCAGCGCACTAACTATGGCTACACCTTC,CASSLRGQRTNYGYTF
-,-,TRBV7-2,TRBJ1-4,TGTGCCAGCAGCGCTACCGGGAACCATGAAAAACTGTTTTTT,CASSATGNHEKLFF
-,-,TRBV27,TRBJ2-2,TGTGCCAGCAGTCTCCCCCAAGGAGGGGAGGCCGGGGAGCTGTTTTTT,CASSLPQGGEAGELFF
-,-,TRBV19,TRBJ2-5,TGTGCCAGTAGTATCGTCGGGGGAACAGAGACCCAGTACTTC,CASSIVGGTETQYF
-,-,TRBV19,TRBJ1-1,TGTGCCAGTAGTAAACAGGGAGTTCGCACTGAAGCTTTCTTT,CASSKQGVRTEAFF
-,TRBD1,TRBV6-5,TRBJ1-4,TGTGCCAGCAGTTCCCGGTCCCCGGGACAGGGGATTGGGCTGTTTTTT,CASSSRSPGQGIGLFF
-,TRBD1,TRBV7-9,TRBJ2-3,TGTGCCAGCAGCACCAGGACAGGGGGAACAGATACGCAGTATTTT,CASSTRTGGTDTQYF
once,TRBD1,TRBV6-6,TRBJ1-2,TGTGCCAGCAGCCGACAGGGGTGGACTAGTTCTTCGAATGGCTACACCTTC,CASSRQGWTSSSNGYTF
-,TRBD2,TRBV5-8,TRBJ2-1,TGTGCCAGCAGCAAAGCGGGAACCCACTACAATGAGCAGTTCTTC,CASSKAGTHYNEQFF
once,-,TRBV4-1,TRBJ1-2,TGCGCCAGCAGCCAAGGGGGGCATAAGTATGGCTACACCTTC,CASSQGGHKYGYTF
-,-,TRBV7-9,TRBJ2-7,TGTGCCAGCAGCGCTCGACAGGACTCCTACGAGCAGTACTTC,CASSARQDSYEQYF
few,-,TRBV5-5,TRBJ2-1,TGTGCCAGCAGCTTGGCCGAGGCCCTTAACAATGAGCAGTTCTTC,CASSLAEALNNEQFF
-,-,TRBV20-1,TRBJ1-1,TGCAGTGCTAGGACGGACATAGAAGCTTTCTTT,CSARTDIEAFF
-,-,TRBV7-2,TRBJ2-1,TGTGCCAGCAGAAAAGATGGGGGCGGTGTTAATGAGCAGTTCTTC,CASRKDGGGVNEQFF
-,-,TRBV7-3,TRBJ1-1,TGTGCCAGCAGCTTAAGTGTCGACACTGAAGCTTTCTTT,CASSLSVDTEAFF
-,-,TRBV6-2/TRBV6-3,TRBJ1-5,TGTGCCAGCAGTTACCATAACAGGCGTAATCAGCCCCAGCATTTT,CASSYHNRRNQPQHF
-,-,TRBV27,TRBJ2-7,TGTGCCAGCAGTGCCCATCCAGGGGCGCCTTCCTACGAGCAGTACTTC,CASSAHPGAPSYEQYF